The T cell receptor (beta chain) under discussion was sequenced for a study of blood T cell repertoires in COVID-19. Study information: The origin of the acute and convalescent COVID-19 samples was the United States, Italy and Spain. Sample material is recorded as cDNA or gDNA derived from T cells, B-cell-depleted T cells, or PBMCs.

This clone was seen more than once but under ten times. Original data processing: Amplification of reference gene primers was used by the study to estimate nucleated cell counts. Sequencing was performed with immunoSEQ multiplex PCR; in TCRdb, only in-frame clones are kept and a portion is missing. The V and J calls and clone size come from that table; D and trimming were worked out from the DNA. The repertoire consists of around 260,000 clones, with around 90% occurring once and the leading ten covering around 0.67%. The TCR originated in a human donor in a cohort sampled during active COVID-19. Sequenced material: peripheral blood.

The CDR3, as DNA: TGTGCCAGCAGCTTGGGACATGGGACGGCGAACTATGGCTACACCTTC. Its translation is CASSLGHGTANYGYTF. The chain is built from TRBV11-2 and TRBJ1-2, with D perhaps matching TRBD1 (6 bases). V lost 3 bases to trimming and J lost 2 bases, with 16 bases between them. Germline values: CDR1 SGHAT, CDR2 FQNNGV. The length of the CDR3 is 16 residues. Using reference TRBV11-2 and TRBJ1-2 for the parts outside the CDR3, the full variable domain is EAGVAQSPRYKIIEKRQSVAFWCNPISGHATLYWYQQILGQGPKLLIQFQNNGVVDDSQLPKDRFSAERLKGVDSTLKIQPAKLEDSAVYLCASSLGHGTANYGYTFGSGTRLTVV.